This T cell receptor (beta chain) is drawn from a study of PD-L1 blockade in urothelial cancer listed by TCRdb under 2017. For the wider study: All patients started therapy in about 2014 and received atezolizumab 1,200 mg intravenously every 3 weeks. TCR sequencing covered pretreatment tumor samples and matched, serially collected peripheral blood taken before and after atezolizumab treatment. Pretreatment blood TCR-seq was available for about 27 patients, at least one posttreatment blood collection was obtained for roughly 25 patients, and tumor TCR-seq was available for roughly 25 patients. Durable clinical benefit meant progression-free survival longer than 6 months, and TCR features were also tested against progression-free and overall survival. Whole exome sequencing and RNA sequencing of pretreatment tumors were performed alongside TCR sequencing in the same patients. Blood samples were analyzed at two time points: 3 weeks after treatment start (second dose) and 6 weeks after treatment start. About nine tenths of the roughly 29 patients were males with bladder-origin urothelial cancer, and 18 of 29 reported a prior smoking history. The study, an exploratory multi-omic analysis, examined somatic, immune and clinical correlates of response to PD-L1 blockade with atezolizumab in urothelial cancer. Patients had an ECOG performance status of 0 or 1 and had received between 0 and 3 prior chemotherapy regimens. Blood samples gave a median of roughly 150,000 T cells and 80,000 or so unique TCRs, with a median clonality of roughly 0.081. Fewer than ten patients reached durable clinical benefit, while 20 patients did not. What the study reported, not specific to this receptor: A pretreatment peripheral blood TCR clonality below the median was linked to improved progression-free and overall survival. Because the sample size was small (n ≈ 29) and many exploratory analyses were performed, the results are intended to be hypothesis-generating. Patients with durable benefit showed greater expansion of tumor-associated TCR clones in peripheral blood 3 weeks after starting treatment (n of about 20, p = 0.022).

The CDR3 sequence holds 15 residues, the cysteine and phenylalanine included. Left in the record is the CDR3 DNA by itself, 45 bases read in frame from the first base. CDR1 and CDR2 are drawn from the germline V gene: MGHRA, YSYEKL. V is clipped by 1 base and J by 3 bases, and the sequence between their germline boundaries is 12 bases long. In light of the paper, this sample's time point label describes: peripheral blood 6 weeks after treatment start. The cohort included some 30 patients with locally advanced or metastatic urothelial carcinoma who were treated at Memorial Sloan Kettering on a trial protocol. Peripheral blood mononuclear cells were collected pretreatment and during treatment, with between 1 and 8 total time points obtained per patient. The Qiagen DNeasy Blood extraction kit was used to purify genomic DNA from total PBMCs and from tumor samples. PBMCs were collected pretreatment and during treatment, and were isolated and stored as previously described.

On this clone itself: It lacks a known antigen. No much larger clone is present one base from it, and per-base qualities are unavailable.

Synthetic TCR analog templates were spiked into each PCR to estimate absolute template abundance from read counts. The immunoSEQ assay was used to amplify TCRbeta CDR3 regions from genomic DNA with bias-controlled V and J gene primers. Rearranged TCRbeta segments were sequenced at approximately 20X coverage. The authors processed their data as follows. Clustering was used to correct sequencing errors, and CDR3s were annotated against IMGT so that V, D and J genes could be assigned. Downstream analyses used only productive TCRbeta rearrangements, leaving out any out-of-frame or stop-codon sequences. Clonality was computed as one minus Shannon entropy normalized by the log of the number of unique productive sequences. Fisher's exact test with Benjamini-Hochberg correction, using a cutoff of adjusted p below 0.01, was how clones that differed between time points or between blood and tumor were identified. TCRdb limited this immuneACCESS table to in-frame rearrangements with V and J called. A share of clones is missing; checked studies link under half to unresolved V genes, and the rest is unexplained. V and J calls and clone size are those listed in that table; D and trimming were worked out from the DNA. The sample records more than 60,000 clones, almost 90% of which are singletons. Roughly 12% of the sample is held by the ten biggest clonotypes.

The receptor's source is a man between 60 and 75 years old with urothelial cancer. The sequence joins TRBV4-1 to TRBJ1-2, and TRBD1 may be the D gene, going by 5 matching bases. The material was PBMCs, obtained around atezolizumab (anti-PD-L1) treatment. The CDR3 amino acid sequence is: CASSQVQGMDYGYTF. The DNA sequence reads TGCGCCAGCAGCCAAGTCCAGGGCATGGACTATGGCTACACCTTC.